These T cell receptor beta chains were read from a single sample in a study of cytomegalovirus exposure and HLA in healthy donors. TCRdb's table, derived via immunoSEQ multiplex PCR, lists solely in-frame clones and lacks some. The sample has over 110,000 clones, roughly 90% seen once; the top ten hold just under 3%. The source material was PBMCs. These receptors came from a man aged 18 to 29 in good health and CMV-seronegative. Both conserved end residues are part of each CDR3. The order of the fields is J gene, V gene, CDR3 length, D gene, clone size, CDR3 protein, CDR3 DNA. A D gene is named only where the DNA matches it firmly. Clone sizes are given selectively: once, few, many, or a class where the clone is expanded.

>TRBJ2-7|TRBV7-2|17|TRBD1|-
CASSPSWGQGNPYEQYF
TGTGCCAGCAGCCCCAGCTGGGGACAGGGGAACCCCTACGAGCAGTACTTC
>TRBJ2-3|TRBV5-1|14|-|few
CASSFKPEADTQYF
TGCGCCAGCAGCTTCAAACCGGAGGCGGATACGCAGTATTTT
>TRBJ1-3|TRBV9|14|TRBD1|-
CASSRTGERSTIYF
TGTGCCAGCAGCCGGACAGGGGAGCGCTCCACCATATATTTT
>TRBJ2-5|TRBV5-1|18|TRBD2|-
CASSLSTRGGRLRETQYF
TGCGCCAGCAGCTTGTCAACGCGGGGGGGCCGGTTGAGAGAGACCCAGTACTTC
>TRBJ2-1|TRBV7-7|14|TRBD2|-
CASSLASGSGEQFF
TGTGCCAGCAGCTTGGCTAGCGGGAGTGGAGAGCAGTTCTTC
>TRBJ2-7|TRBV27|16|-|-
CASSLSPGSSSYEQYF
TGTGCCAGCAGTTTATCGCCCGGGAGTAGCTCCTACGAGCAGTACTTC
>TRBJ2-5|TRBV18|14|-|-
CASSPSRGQETQYF
TGTGCCAGCTCACCCAGCAGGGGACAAGAGACCCAGTACTTC
>TRBJ2-7|TRBV7-6|15|-|-
CASSLAGTTEYEQYF
TGTGCCAGCAGCTTAGCTGGGACAACCGAGTACGAGCAGTACTTC
>TRBJ1-1|TRBV15|14|-|-
CATSRVSGPTGAFF
TGTGCCACCAGCAGAGTGTCAGGGCCGACTGGGGCTTTCTTT
>TRBJ1-3|TRBV18|13|-|-
CASSLLQGNTIYF
TGTGCCAGCTCACTACTTCAAGGAAACACCATATATTTT
>TRBJ2-1|TRBV19|15|-|-
CASSIAGVTYNEQFF
TGTGCCAGTAGTATAGCGGGAGTAACCTACAATGAGCAGTTCTTC
>TRBJ1-2|TRBV4-1|18|TRBD1|-
CASSQDSKWDSFISGYTF
TGCGCCAGCAGCCAAGATAGCAAATGGGACAGTTTTATTAGTGGCTACACCTTC
>TRBJ2-7|TRBV7-8|15|TRBD2|-
CASSNRTSVTYEQYF
TGTGCCAGCAGCAATCGGACTAGCGTAACCTACGAGCAGTACTTC
>TRBJ2-5|TRBV11-2|15|TRBD2|-
CASSHGTSGVETQYF
TGTGCCAGCAGCCACGGGACTAGCGGGGTAGAGACCCAGTACTTC
>TRBJ1-1|TRBV19|13|TRBD1|-
CAISNRGHTEAFF
TGTGCCATTTCCAACAGGGGGCACACTGAAGCTTTCTTT
>TRBJ2-2|TRBV4-1|17|-|-
CASSQVLRGKDTGELFF
TGCGCCAGCAGCCAAGTTCTGAGGGGGAAGGACACCGGGGAGCTGTTTTTT
>TRBJ1-1|TRBV11-2|13|-|-
CASRLIQDPEAFF
TGTGCCAGCAGGCTTATACAGGACCCTGAAGCTTTCTTT
>TRBJ1-1|TRBV6-6|13|TRBD1|-
CASGQGVVTEAFF
TGTGCCAGCGGTCAGGGGGTGGTCACTGAAGCTTTCTTT
>TRBJ1-2|TRBV28|12|-|-
CASSFGVDGYTF
TGTGCCAGCAGTTTCGGTGTGGATGGCTACACCTTC
>TRBJ2-3|TRBV18|17|-|few
CASSPLGLGGGTDTQYF
TGTGCCAGCTCACCTCTGGGACTCGGAGGTGGCACAGATACGCAGTATTTT
>TRBJ1-1|TRBV7-6|15|-|-
CASSPTFGGNTEAFF
TGTGCCAGCAGCCCGACATTTGGTGGAAACACTGAAGCTTTCTTT
>TRBJ2-7|TRBV5-1|15|-|-
CASSLSGGAVPEQYF
TGCGCCAGCAGCTTGTCGGGGGGCGCGGTGCCCGAGCAGTACTTC
>TRBJ2-5|TRBV4-1|13|-|-
CASSPTGEETQYF
TGCGCCAGCAGCCCCACAGGAGAAGAGACCCAGTACTTC
>TRBJ1-2|TRBV2|13|-|-
CATRGLGENGYTF
TGTGCCACCCGAGGTTTGGGAGAAAATGGCTACACCTTC
>TRBJ2-1|TRBV28|17|-|-
CASCVGLRHRAYNEQFF
TGTGCCAGCTGTGTGGGTTTAAGGCATCGGGCCTACAATGAGCAGTTCTTC
>TRBJ1-3|TRBV21-1|16|-|-
CASSIGRGPSGNTIYF
TGTGCCAGCAGCATAGGTAGGGGGCCCTCTGGAAACACCATATATTTT
>TRBJ2-7|TRBV6-5|16|TRBD2|-
CASSYERGVPTYEQYF
TGTGCCAGCAGTTACGAGCGGGGGGTCCCAACCTACGAGCAGTACTTC
>TRBJ1-4|TRBV30|15|-|-
CAWSGQAPTNEKLFF
TGTGCCTGGAGTGGACAGGCCCCAACTAATGAAAAACTGTTTTTT
>TRBJ2-1|TRBV7-6|18|TRBD2|-
CASSLAPTSGTVYNEQFF
TGTGCCAGCAGCTTAGCGCCAACTAGCGGGACGGTCTACAATGAGCAGTTCTTC
>TRBJ1-2|TRBV7-2|16|-|-
CASSPAYGRATLGYTF
TGTGCCAGCAGCCCCGCCTATGGGAGGGCAACTCTTGGCTACACCTTC
>TRBJ2-7|TRBV4-3|16|TRBD1|-
CASSQDWLDRGYEQYF
TGCGCCAGCAGCCAAGATTGGTTGGACAGGGGTTACGAGCAGTACTTC
>TRBJ2-2|TRBV9|13|-|-
CASSPYRSGELFF
TGTGCCAGCAGCCCGTACAGGTCCGGGGAGCTGTTTTTT
>TRBJ1-1|TRBV9|14|-|-
CASSVEAWNTEAFF
TGTGCCAGCAGCGTAGAAGCGTGGAACACTGAAGCTTTCTTT
>TRBJ1-1|TRBV11-2|14|-|few
CASSLVAGSAEAFF
TGTGCCAGCAGCTTAGTTGCTGGGAGCGCTGAAGCTTTCTTT
>TRBJ2-2|TRBV11-2|18|TRBD2|once
CASSLDPLAGGSTGELFF
TGTGCCAGCAGCTTAGATCCCCTGGCGGGGGGAAGCACCGGGGAGCTGTTTTTT
>TRBJ1-2|TRBV7-9|13|TRBD1|-
CASSRQGLYGYTF
TGTGCCAGCAGCCGACAGGGTCTATATGGCTACACCTTC
>TRBJ2-7|TRBV9|14|TRBD2|once
CASILLAGVGEQYF
TGTGCCAGCATATTACTAGCGGGAGTGGGTGAGCAGTACTTC
>TRBJ1-2|TRBV6-6|16|TRBD1|-
CASSYKRQGGSYGYTF
TGTGCCAGCAGTTACAAACGACAGGGTGGGAGCTATGGCTACACCTTC
>TRBJ1-2|TRBV5-6|14|TRBD1|few
CASSDRLDRHGYTF
TGTGCCAGCAGTGATAGACTGGACAGGCATGGCTACACCTTC
>TRBJ2-2|TRBV6-5|15|TRBD2|-
CASSSRLAGSGELFF
TGTGCCAGCAGTTCGAGGCTAGCGGGATCCGGGGAGCTGTTTTTT
>TRBJ2-7|TRBV5-6|14|TRBD1|few
CASSWGQGIFEQYF
TGTGCCAGCAGCTGGGGACAGGGAATATTCGAGCAGTACTTC
>TRBJ2-7|TRBV10-3|12|-|-
CAISELGHEQYF
TGTGCCATCAGTGAGCTGGGGCACGAGCAGTACTTC
>TRBJ2-3|TRBV4-3|17|TRBD2|-
CASSQEGEREYPDTQYF
TGCGCCAGCAGCCAAGAGGGCGAGCGGGAGTACCCAGATACGCAGTATTTT